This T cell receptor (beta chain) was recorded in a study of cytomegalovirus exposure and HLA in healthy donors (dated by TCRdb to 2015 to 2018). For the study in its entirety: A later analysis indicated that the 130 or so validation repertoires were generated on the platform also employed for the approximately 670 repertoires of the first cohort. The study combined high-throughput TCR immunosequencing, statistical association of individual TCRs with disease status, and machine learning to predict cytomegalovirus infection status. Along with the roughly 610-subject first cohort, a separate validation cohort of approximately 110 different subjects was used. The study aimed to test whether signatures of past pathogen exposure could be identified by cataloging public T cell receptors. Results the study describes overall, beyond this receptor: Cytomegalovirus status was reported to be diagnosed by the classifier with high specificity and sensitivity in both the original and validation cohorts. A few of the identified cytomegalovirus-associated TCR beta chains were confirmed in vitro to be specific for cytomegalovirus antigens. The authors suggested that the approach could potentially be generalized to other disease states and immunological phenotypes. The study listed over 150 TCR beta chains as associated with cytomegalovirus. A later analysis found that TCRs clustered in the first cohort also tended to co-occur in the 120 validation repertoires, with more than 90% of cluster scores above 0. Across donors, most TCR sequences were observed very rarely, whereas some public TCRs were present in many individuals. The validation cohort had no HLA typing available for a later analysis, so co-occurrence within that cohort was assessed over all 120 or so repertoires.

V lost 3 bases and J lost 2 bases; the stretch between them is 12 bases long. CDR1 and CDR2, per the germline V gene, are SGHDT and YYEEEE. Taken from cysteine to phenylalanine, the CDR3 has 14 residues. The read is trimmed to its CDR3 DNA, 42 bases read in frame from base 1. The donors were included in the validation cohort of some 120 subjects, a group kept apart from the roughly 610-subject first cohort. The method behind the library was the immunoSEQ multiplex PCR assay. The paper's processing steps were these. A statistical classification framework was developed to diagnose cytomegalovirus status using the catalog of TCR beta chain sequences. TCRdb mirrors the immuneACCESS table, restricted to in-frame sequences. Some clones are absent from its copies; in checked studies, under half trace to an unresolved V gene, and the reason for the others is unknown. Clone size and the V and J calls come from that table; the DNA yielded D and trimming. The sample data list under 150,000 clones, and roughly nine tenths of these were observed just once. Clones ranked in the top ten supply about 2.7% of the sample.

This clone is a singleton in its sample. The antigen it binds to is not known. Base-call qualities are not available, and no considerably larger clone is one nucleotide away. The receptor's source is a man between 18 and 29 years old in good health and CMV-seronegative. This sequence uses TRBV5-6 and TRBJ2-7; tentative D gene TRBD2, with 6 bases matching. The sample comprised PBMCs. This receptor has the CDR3 CASSWTTMTYEQYF. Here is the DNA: TGTGCCAGCAGCTGGACTACCATGACCTACGAGCAGTACTTC.